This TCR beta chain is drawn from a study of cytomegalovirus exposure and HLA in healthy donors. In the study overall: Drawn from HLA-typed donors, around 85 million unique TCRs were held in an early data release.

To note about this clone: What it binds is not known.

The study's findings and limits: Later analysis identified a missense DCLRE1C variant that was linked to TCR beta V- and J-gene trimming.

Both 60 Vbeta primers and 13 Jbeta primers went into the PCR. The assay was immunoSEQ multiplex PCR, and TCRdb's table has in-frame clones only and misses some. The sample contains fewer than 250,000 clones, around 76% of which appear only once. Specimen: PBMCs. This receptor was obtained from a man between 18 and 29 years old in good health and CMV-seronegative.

The CDR3 sequence: CAWSLQGALYNEQFF. The CDR3 coding sequence is TGTGCCTGGAGCCTACAGGGGGCCCTCTACAATGAGCAGTTCTTC. The V and J genes are TRBV30 and TRBJ2-1; 9 nucleotides agree with TRBD1. V was pared by 3 bases and J by 3 bases, with 6 bases of the junction left unmatched. The CDR3 sequence is 15 residues long. Germline CDR1 is GTSNPN and CDR2 is SVGIG (reference sequence).